The rows below give T cell receptor beta chains drawn from one sample of a study of molecular identifiers for immune sequencing clone quantification. TCRdb reprocessed the PCR reads via MiXCR and lists one record per CDR3 protein. The repertoire holds tens of thousands of distinct CDR3 sequences, approximately 26% seen once, with 1.5% to 2% in the top ten. The sample comprised naive CD8+ T cells from blood, with Jurkat cell RNA spiked in. The source of these receptors is a human donor in good health. Some libraries in this study had Jurkat cell RNA spiked in. CDR3s include the opening cysteine and the closing phenylalanine or tryptophan. The D gene is left open where the match is weak.

>TRBV7-2|TRBD1
CASSWGTGAYEQYF
>TRBV20-1|TRBD2
CSARDEGLAGGLDTQYF
>TRBV20-1|TRBD1
CSARDLGQGHF
>TRBV5-4|NA
CASSPGVSSGNTIYF
>TRBV5-1|NA
CASSPHNTEYYNEQFF
>TRBV4-1|NA
CASSQTLIDRKQETQYF
>TRBV13|NA
CASSLESSNVLTF
>TRBV4-2|TRBD2
CARSSTSGSADTQYF
>TRBV20-1|TRBD2
CSAVSGSSYEQYF
>TRBV7-2|TRBD1
CASSPRRDRAYEQYF
>TRBV11-2|NA
CASSVPGQTDTQYF
>TRBV11-2|NA
CASRQQETQYF
>TRBV19|TRBD1
CASSSWAGGDLSNQPQHF
>TRBV9|TRBD2
CASSVVEGTRTDTQYF
>TRBV4-3|TRBD2
CASSQDNLREGLADTQYF
>TRBV7-9|TRBD1
CASSPTPGTGGDATNEKLFF
>TRBV19|NA
CASSISGDRTTDTQYF
>TRBV30|NA
CAWSVRQLYHRQSGELFF
>TRBV30|NA
CAWTSLQGGSYTF
>TRBV6-5|NA
CASSLPGQNEQYF